This passage covers 14 T cell receptor beta chains from one sample sequenced in a study of T cells after yellow fever vaccination. TCRdb analysed the 5' RACE reads with MiXCR anew, one entry per CDR3 protein. The table records around 250,000 distinct CDR3 sequences, about 7% of them present only once. The material was CD4+ T cells sorted from PBMCs, obtained 15 days after the yellow fever booster vaccination. These receptors were obtained from a man aged 30 to 45 who received the YFV17D yellow fever vaccine.

This clonotype occurred many times. The V call is TRBV7-2, the J call TRBJ2-7, with 9 bases matching TRBD1. The V and J ends lost 6 bases and 5 bases, in that order; junction bases with no gene match: 5. CDR1 and CDR2 (germline): SGHTA, FQGNSA. The CDR3 contains 13 residues. The chain's CDR3 is CASRTGTGNEQYF. The CDR3 nucleotides read TGTGCCAGCAGAACCGGGACAGGGAACGAGCAGTACTTC.

This clonotype was counted between two and nine times. The chain has TRBV20-1 and TRBJ2-1; 7 bases map to TRBD1. The germline CDR1 and CDR2 sequences are DFQATT and SNEGSKA (reference sequence). With 4 bases clipped from V and 3 bases from J, the junction kept 6 bases outside the gene matches. The CDR3 extends over 14 amino acids. The CDR3 DNA is TGCAGTGCTAAGGGAACAGGGGTCTACAATGAGCAGTTCTTC. Protein product: CSAKGTGVYNEQFF.

V is TRBV4-3 and J is TRBJ2-5; 7 bases fit TRBD1. The CDR3 spans 14 residues. Germline values: CDR1 LGHNA, CDR2 YSLEER. Trimming cost V 3 bases and J 9 bases; bases outside gene matches: 10. CDR3 sequence: CASSQPGQSGSQYF. The CDR3, as DNA: TGCGCCAGCAGCCAGCCGGGACAGAGCGGATCCCAGTACTTC.

This clonotype turned up a few times. The V call is TRBV6-5, the J call TRBJ1-5, with 8 bases lining up with TRBD1. The germline V gene encodes CDR1 MNHEY and CDR2 SVGAGI. Trimming cost V 4 bases and J 7 bases; bases outside gene matches: 18. This CDR3 is built from 18 residues. The CDR3 DNA reads TGTGCCAGCAGTTTACGACATGGACAGGGACGTAGCAGGCAGCCCCAGCATTTT. Translated, it gives CASSLRHGQGRSRQPQHF.

This clonotype was seen only a few times. The chain combines TRBV9 with TRBJ1-3; 10 bases are a match to TRBD1. Per the germline V gene, CDR1 is SGDLS and CDR2 is YYNGEE. The V segment lost 2 bases and the J segment 10 bases; nucleotides outside the gene matches: 6. The CDR3 is made up of 14 amino acids. Here the CDR3 DNA reads TGTGCCAGCAGCGTTCGGACAGGGGGAGGAACCATATATTTT. Translated, it gives CASSVRTGGGTIYF.

This clonotype turned up a few times. The chain joins TRBV7-2 to TRBJ2-7, with 9 positions matching TRBD2. The trim removed 5 bases at V and 3 bases at J, leaving 11 bases unmatched. CDR1 SGHTA and CDR2 FQGNSA come from the germline V gene. The CDR3 loop spans 16 amino acids. The CDR3 reads CASSVEGAGGLYEQYF. The CDR3 bases are TGTGCCAGCAGCGTCGAGGGAGCGGGAGGACTCTACGAGCAGTACTTC.

This clonotype was counted only a few times. The chain employs TRBV7-8 and TRBJ2-7; tentatively, D is TRBD1 (6 bases). The germline V and J ends were trimmed by 5 bases and 5 bases, with 19 bases remaining between them. Germline values: CDR1 SGHVS, CDR2 FQNEAQ. The CDR3 spans 15 residues. The CDR3 bases are TGTGCCAGCAGCGGCCCGGGCAGGGGCCCAGACGAGCAGTACTTC. Protein: CASSGPGRGPDEQYF.

The gene calls are TRBV30 and TRBJ2-2; TRBD2 matches at 8 bases. V shed 0 bases, J shed 6 bases, and the junction held 9 bases outside the gene matches. Germline CDR1 reads GTSNPN; CDR2 reads SVGIG (reference sequence). The CDR3 contains 16 residues. CDR3 loop: CAWSVHGAGAPGELFF. The CDR3 DNA follows: TGTGCCTGGAGTGTACACGGAGCGGGAGCTCCCGGGGAGCTGTTTTTT.

The sample holds many counts of this clonotype. J is TRBJ2-1 and V is TRBV5-6; the match to TRBD2 covers 12 bases. Germline trimming cut 4 bases from V and 10 bases from J; bases unmatched to any gene: 9. This CDR3 is 15 amino acids long. Germline V CDR1 and CDR2: SGHDT, YYEEEE. CDR3 DNA: TGTGCCAGCAGCCCCGTTCTAGCGGGAGGGAAGGAGCAGTTCTTC. This translates into CASSPVLAGGKEQFF.

The V gene is TRBV12-3 or TRBV12-4, the J gene TRBJ2-1; perhaps TRBD2 as D (6 bases). Trimming took 4 bases from V and 7 from J, leaving 17 bases between them. CDR3 length: 15 residues. The CDR3 sequence: CASSYRILGGNEQFF. In DNA form, the CDR3 reads TGTGCCAGCAGTTATAGAATCCTCGGAGGGAATGAGCAGTTCTTC.

A few counts support this clonotype. The chain joins TRBV20-1 to TRBJ2-7; D not resolved. Germline-derived CDR1 and CDR2 are DFQATT and SNEGSKA (reference sequence). V lost 7 bases to trimming and J lost 3 bases, with 13 bases between them. The CDR3 has 12 residues. CDR3 nucleotide sequence: TGCAGTGTTTCGGGTTGGCTCTACGAGCAGTACTTC. Its translation is CSVSGWLYEQYF.

The chain employs TRBV19 and TRBJ2-7, with 7 bases fitting TRBD2. Germline CDR1 reads LNHDA; CDR2 reads SQIVND (reference sequence). The CDR3 spans 13 residues. V trimming: 6 bases; J trimming: 4 bases; junction bases outside the gene matches: 6. The CDR3 protein is CASSEGLGYEQYF. CDR3 DNA sequence: TGTGCCAGTAGCGAAGGACTAGGTTACGAGCAGTACTTC.

This clonotype was seen more than once but under ten times. V and J are TRBV20-1 and TRBJ2-1; 9 nucleotides align to TRBD2. The CDR3 has 13 residues. The germline V gene has CDR1 DFQATT and CDR2 SNEGSKA (reference sequence). The V segment lost 5 bases and the J segment 5 bases; nucleotides outside the gene matches: 4. The CDR3 loop is CSAGGRANNEQFF. CDR3 nucleotide sequence: TGCAGTGCTGGCGGGAGGGCCAACAATGAGCAGTTCTTC.

This clonotype came up a few times. The rearrangement links TRBV18 to TRBJ2-7; tentative D call: TRBD2 (5 bases). The CDR3 has 13 residues. The V end was cut by 6 bases, the J end by 7 bases, with 16 bases between. Germline lookup yields CDR1 KGHSH and CDR2 LQKENI. The DNA for the CDR3 is TGTGCCAGCTCTCTGATTCTCGAGCGGGAGCAGTACTTC. Protein product: CASSLILEREQYF.